This note documents a single T cell receptor (beta chain) sequence. The antigen is unknown. The data belong to a study of cytomegalovirus exposure and HLA in healthy donors. Study details: According to later analysis, the same platform produced the 110 or so validation and approximately 630 first-cohort repertoires.

Trimming took off 2 bases at V and 4 bases at J, with 11 bases between the two ends. CDR1 is SGHTA and CDR2 is FQGNSA in the germline V gene. The CDR3 has 14 residues. Whole-study results and caveats: The listing of roughly 160 TCR beta chains classed them as cytomegalovirus-associated. It was confirmed in vitro that a few of the CMV-associated chains were specific for CMV antigens.

Measured with immunoSEQ multiplex PCR; TCRdb has only the in-frame clones, and not every one. Of hundreds of thousands of clones listed, about 92% were seen once; the top ten hold 3% to 3.5%. Sequenced material: PBMCs. The chain has TRBV7-2 and TRBJ2-5; D may match TRBD1 or TRBD2 (6 bases each). The receptor comes from a woman in her thirties in good health and CMV-seronegative. CDR3 coding DNA: TGTGCCAGCAGCTTACCAGGGGACTTAGAGACCCAGTACTTC. This sequence encodes CASSLPGDLETQYF.